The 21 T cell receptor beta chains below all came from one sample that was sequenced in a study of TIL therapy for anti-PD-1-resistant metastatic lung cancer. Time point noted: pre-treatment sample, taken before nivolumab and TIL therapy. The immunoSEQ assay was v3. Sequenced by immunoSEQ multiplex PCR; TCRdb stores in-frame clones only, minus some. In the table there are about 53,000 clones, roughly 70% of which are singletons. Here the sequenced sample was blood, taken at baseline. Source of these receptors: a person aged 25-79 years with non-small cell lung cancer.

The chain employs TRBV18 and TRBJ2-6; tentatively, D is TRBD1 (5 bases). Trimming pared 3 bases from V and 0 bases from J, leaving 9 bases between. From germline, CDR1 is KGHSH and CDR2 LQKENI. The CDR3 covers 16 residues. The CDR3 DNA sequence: TGTGCCAGCTCACCCGGACACATCTCTGGGGCCAACGTCCTGACTTTC. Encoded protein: CASSPGHISGANVLTF.

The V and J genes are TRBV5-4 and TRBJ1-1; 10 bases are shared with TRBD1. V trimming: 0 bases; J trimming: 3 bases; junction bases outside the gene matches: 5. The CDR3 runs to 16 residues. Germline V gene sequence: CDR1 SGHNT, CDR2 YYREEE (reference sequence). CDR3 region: CASSLEGTGVDTEAFF. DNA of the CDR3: TGTGCCAGCAGCTTGGAGGGGACAGGGGTGGACACTGAAGCTTTCTTT.

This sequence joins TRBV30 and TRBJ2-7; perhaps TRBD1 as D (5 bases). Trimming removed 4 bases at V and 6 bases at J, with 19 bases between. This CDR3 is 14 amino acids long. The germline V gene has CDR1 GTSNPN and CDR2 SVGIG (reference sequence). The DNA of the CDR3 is TGTGCCTGGACGATCGGGCAGGGAAGAGTCGAGCAGTACTTC. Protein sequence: CAWTIGQGRVEQYF. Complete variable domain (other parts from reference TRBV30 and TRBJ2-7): SQTIHQWPATLVQPVGSPLSLECTVEGTSNPNLYWYRQAAGRGLQLLFYSVGIGQISSEVPQNLSASRPQDRQFILSSKKLLLSDSGFYLCAWTIGQGRVEQYFGPGTRLTVT.

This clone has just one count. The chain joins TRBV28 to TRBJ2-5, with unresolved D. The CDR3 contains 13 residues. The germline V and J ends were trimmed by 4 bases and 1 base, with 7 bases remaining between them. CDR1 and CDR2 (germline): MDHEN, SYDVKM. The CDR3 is CASSSGSQETQYF. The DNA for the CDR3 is TGTGCCAGCAGTTCCGGGTCCCAAGAGACCCAGTACTTC.

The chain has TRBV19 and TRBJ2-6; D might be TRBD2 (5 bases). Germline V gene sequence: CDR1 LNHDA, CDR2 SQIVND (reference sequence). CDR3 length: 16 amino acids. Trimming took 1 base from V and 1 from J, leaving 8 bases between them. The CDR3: CASSIVPGSGANVLTF. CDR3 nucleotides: TGTGCCAGTAGTATAGTCCCGGGGTCTGGGGCCAACGTCCTGACTTTC.

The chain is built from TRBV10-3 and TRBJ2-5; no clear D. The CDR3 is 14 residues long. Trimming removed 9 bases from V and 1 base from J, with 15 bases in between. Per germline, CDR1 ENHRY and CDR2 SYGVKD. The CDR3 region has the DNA TGTGCCATTTCTCAAGTGGGGTCCCAAGAGACCCAGTACTTC. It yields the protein CAISQVGSQETQYF.

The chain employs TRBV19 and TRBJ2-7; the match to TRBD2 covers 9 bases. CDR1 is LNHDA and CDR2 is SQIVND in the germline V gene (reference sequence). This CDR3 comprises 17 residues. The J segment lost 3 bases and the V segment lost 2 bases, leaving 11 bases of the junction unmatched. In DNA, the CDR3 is TGTGCCAGTAGTATAACGGCGGGAGGGCCTTTGGGCTACGAGCAGTACTTC. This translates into CASSITAGGPLGYEQYF.

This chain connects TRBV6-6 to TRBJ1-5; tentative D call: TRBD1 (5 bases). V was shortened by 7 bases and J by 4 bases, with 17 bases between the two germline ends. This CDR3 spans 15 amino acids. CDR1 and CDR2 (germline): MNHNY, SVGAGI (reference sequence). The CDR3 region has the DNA TGTGCCAGCACCGTTACGGGGGGGGTTAATCAGCCCCAGCATTTT. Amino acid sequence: CASTVTGGVNQPQHF.

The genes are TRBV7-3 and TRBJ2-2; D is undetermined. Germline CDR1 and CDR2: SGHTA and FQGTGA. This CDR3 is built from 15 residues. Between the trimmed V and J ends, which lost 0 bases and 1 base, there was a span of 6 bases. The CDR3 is CASSLTVMNTGELFF. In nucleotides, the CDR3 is TGTGCCAGCAGCTTAACAGTGATGAACACCGGGGAGCTGTTTTTT.

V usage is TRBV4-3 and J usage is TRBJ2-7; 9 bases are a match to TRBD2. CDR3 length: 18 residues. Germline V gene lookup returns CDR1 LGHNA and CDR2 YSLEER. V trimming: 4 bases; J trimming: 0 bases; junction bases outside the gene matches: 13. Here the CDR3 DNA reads TGCGCCAGCAGCCCCGAAATCGGAGCGGGAGGTTTCTCCTACGAGCAGTACTTC. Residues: CASSPEIGAGGFSYEQYF.

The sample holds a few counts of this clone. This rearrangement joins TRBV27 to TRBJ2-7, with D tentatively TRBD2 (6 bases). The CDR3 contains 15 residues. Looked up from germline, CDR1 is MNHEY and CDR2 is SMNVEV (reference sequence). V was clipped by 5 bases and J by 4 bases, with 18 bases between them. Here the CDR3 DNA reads TGTGCCAGCAGTCGTTCGGGACTTATGGCGTACGAGCAGTACTTC. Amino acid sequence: CASSRSGLMAYEQYF.

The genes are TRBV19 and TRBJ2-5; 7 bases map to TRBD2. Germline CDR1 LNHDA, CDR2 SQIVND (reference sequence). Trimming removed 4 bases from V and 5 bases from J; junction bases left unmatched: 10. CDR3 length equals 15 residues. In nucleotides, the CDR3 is TGTGCCAGTAGTAACGGACTAGGTACGGGCGAGACCCAGTACTTC. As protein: CASSNGLGTGETQYF.

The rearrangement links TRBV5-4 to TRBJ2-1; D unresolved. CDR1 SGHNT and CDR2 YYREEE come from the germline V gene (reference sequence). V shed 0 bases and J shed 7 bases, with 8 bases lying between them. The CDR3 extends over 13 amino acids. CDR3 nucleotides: TGTGCCAGCAGCTTGGACGGTTGGAATGAGCAGTTCTTC. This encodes CASSLDGWNEQFF.

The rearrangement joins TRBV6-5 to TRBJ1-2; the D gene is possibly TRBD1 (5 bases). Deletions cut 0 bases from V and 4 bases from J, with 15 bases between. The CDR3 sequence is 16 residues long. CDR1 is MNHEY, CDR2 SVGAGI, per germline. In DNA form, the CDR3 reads TGTGCCAGCAGTTACTCAGGGGTGGACGGATCCTATGGCTACACCTTC. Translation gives CASSYSGVDGSYGYTF.

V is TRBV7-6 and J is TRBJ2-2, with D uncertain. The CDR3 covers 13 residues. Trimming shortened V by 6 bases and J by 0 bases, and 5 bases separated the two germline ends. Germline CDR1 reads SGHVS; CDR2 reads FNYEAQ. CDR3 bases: TGTGCCAGCAGTAGGGCGAACACCGGGGAGCTGTTTTTT. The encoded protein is CASSRANTGELFF.

The CDR3 sequence: CASSLSGGPDTQYF. DNA for the CDR3: TGTGCCAGCAGCTTGAGCGGGGGTCCAGATACGCAGTATTTT. V usage is TRBV5-6 and J usage is TRBJ2-3; 8 nucleotides line up with TRBD2. Germline loops: CDR1 SGHDT, CDR2 YYEEEE. The CDR3 contains 14 residues. With 1 base clipped from V and 4 bases from J, the junction kept 2 bases outside the gene matches.

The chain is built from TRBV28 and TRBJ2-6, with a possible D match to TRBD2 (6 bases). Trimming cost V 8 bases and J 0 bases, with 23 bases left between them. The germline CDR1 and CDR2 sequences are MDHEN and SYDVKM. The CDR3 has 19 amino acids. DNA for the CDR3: TGTGCCAGCTGCTCGGGCCGTACGGGGGTATCCTCTGGGGCCAACGTCCTGACTTTC. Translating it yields CASCSGRTGVSSGANVLTF.

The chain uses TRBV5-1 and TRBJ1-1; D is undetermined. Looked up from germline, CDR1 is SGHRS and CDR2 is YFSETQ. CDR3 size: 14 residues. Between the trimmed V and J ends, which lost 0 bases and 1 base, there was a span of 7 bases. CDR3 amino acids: CASSLEQTNTEAFF. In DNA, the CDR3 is TGCGCCAGCAGCTTGGAACAGACGAACACTGAAGCTTTCTTT.

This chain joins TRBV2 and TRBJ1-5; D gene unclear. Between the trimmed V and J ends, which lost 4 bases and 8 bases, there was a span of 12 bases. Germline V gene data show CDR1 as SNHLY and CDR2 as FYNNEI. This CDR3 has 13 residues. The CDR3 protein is CASSGAGVKPQHF. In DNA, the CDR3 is TGTGCCAGCAGTGGAGCGGGAGTAAAGCCCCAGCATTTT. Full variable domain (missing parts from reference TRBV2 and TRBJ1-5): EPEVTQTPSHQVTQMGQEVILRCVPISNHLYFYWYRQILGQKVEFLVSFYNNEISEKSEIFDDQFSVERPDGSNFTLKIRSTKLEDSAMYFCASSGAGVKPQHFGDGTRLSIL.

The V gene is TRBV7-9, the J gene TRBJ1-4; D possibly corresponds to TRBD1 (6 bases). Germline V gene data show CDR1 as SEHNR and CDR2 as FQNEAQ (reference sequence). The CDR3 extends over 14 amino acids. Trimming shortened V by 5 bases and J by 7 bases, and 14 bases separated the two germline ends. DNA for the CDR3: TGTGCCAGCAGCCTAGGGGGGGGACCTGAAAAACTGTTTTTT. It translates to CASSLGGGPEKLFF.

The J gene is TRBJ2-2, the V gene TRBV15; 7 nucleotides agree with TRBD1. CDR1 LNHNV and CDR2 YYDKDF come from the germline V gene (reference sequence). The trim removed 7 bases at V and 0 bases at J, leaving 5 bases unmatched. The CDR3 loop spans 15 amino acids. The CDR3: CATKTGNANTGELFF. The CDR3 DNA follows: TGTGCCACCAAGACAGGGAACGCGAACACCGGGGAGCTGTTTTTT.